These T cell receptor beta chains were read from a single sample in a study of T cell responses to AZD1222 COVID-19 vaccine. TCRdb keeps only in-frame clones here, not all; method: immunoSEQ multiplex PCR. Altogether some 110,000 clones are present, 82% being singletons, with the ten largest covering around 5%. Material: peripheral blood, obtained on day 0 of AZD1222 vaccination. The origin of the receptors is an adult in good health. The CDR3 runs from the conserved cysteine through the conserved F or W. The order of the fields is clone size, V gene, J gene, D gene, CDR3 protein, CDR3 DNA. D genes are given only for firm matches. The size entry is marked missing in some rows and otherwise reads once, few, many or a size class.

size: NA; V: TRBV5-1; J: TRBJ2-7; D: NA; CDR3: CASSLLTGHAYEQYF; DNA: TGCGCCAGCAGCTTGTTGACCGGACACGCCTACGAGCAGTACTTC
size: NA; V: TRBV30; J: TRBJ2-7; D: NA; CDR3: CAWICSGCPSGEQYF; DNA: TGTGCCTGGATCTGTTCGGGGTGCCCCTCGGGGGAGCAGTACTTC
size: NA; V: TRBV7-2; J: TRBJ1-2; D: NA; CDR3: CASSLGAVLRGYTF; DNA: TGTGCCAGCAGCTTGGGGGCCGTGTTGCGTGGCTACACCTTC
size: NA; V: TRBV6-1; J: TRBJ1-1; D: NA; CDR3: CASSAPGQFRNTEAFF; DNA: TGTGCCAGCAGTGCCCCAGGGCAGTTCCGGAACACTGAAGCTTTCTTT
size: few; V: TRBV2; J: TRBJ1-2; D: NA; CDR3: CASPHWGTLDGGYTF; DNA: TGTGCCAGCCCTCACTGGGGAACACTCGATGGGGGCTACACCTTC
size: NA; V: TRBV9; J: TRBJ2-3; D: TRBD1; CDR3: CASSAPGQGVSTDTQYF; DNA: TGTGCCAGCAGCGCCCCGGGACAGGGAGTCAGCACAGATACGCAGTATTTT
size: once; V: TRBV9; J: TRBJ2-3; D: TRBD2; CDR3: CASSVGSGGLTDTQYF; DNA: TGTGCCAGCAGCGTAGGCAGCGGGGGGCTCACAGATACGCAGTATTTT
size: NA; V: TRBV11-3; J: TRBJ2-1; D: TRBD1; CDR3: CASSIRQGAYNEQFF; DNA: TGTGCCAGCAGCATACGACAGGGGGCCTACAATGAGCAGTTCTTC
size: NA; V: TRBV12-3/TRBV12-4; J: TRBJ2-1; D: NA; CDR3: CASSFGGGNEQFF; DNA: TGTGCCAGCAGTTTTGGGGGAGGCAATGAGCAGTTCTTC
size: few; V: TRBV11-2; J: TRBJ2-7; D: NA; CDR3: CASSATGTYEQYF; DNA: TGTGCCAGCAGCGCCACAGGGACCTACGAGCAGTACTTC
size: NA; V: TRBV29-1; J: TRBJ1-2; D: TRBD1; CDR3: CSVEGGGDYGYTF; DNA: TGCAGCGTTGAGGGAGGGGGCGACTATGGCTACACCTTC
size: NA; V: TRBV7-9; J: TRBJ2-6; D: TRBD1; CDR3: CASSSGGQEISGANVLTF; DNA: TGTGCCAGCAGCTCTGGGGGACAGGAGATCTCTGGGGCCAACGTCCTGACTTTC
size: NA; V: TRBV4-3; J: TRBJ2-1; D: NA; CDR3: CASSQEESNEQFF; DNA: TGCGCCAGCAGCCAAGAGGAGAGCAATGAGCAGTTCTTC
size: NA; V: TRBV20-1; J: TRBJ2-3; D: NA; CDR3: CSARDQTKF; DNA: TGCAGTGCTAGGGATCAGACTAAGTTT
size: NA; V: TRBV4-2; J: TRBJ2-7; D: NA; CDR3: CASSQGVSGDRSSYEQYF; DNA: TGTGCCAGCAGCCAGGGGGTATCGGGAGACAGGTCTTCCTACGAGCAGTACTTC
size: NA; V: TRBV5-4; J: TRBJ1-4; D: NA; CDR3: CASSLTGQEKLFF; DNA: TGTGCCAGCAGCTTGACAGGACAGGAAAAACTGTTTTTT
size: NA; V: TRBV5-4; J: TRBJ2-2; D: TRBD1; CDR3: CASASGGTGGTGELFF; DNA: TGTGCCAGCGCCTCCGGGGGGACAGGGGGAACCGGGGAGCTGTTTTTT
size: NA; V: TRBV10-1; J: TRBJ2-1; D: TRBD2; CDR3: CASSESRLAGANEQFF; DNA: TGCGCCAGCAGTGAGTCGCGGCTAGCGGGGGCGAATGAGCAGTTCTTC
size: NA; V: TRBV18; J: TRBJ1-5; D: NA; CDR3: CASSPGHGGQPQHF; DNA: TGTGCCAGCTCACCAGGACACGGCGGTCAGCCCCAGCATTTT
size: NA; V: TRBV6-5; J: TRBJ1-6; D: NA; CDR3: CASSYSRGLDNSPLHF; DNA: TGTGCCAGCAGTTACAGCCGGGGCCTCGATAATTCACCCCTCCACTTT
size: NA; V: TRBV7-3; J: TRBJ2-1; D: NA; CDR3: CASSLEMGYNEQFF; DNA: TGTGCCAGCAGCTTAGAAATGGGCTACAATGAGCAGTTCTTC
size: NA; V: TRBV6-4; J: TRBJ2-2; D: TRBD1; CDR3: CASSREGTGSHTGELFF; DNA: TGTGCCAGCAGTCGGGAAGGGACAGGGTCCCACACCGGGGAGCTGTTTTTT
size: NA; V: TRBV7-2; J: TRBJ2-1; D: NA; CDR3: CASSQGGGWSYNEQFF; DNA: TGTGCCAGCAGCCAGGGAGGGGGGTGGTCCTACAATGAGCAGTTCTTC
size: NA; V: TRBV7-2; J: TRBJ2-3; D: NA; CDR3: CASSQTADTQYF; DNA: TGTGCCAGCAGCCAAACCGCGGATACGCAGTATTTT
size: NA; V: TRBV9; J: TRBJ1-5; D: TRBD1; CDR3: CASSPGQGSNDQPQHF; DNA: TGTGCCAGCAGCCCTGGACAGGGGAGCAATGATCAGCCCCAGCATTTT
size: NA; V: TRBV5-5; J: TRBJ1-5; D: TRBD1; CDR3: CASSLKPGQGAVRQPQHF; DNA: TGTGCCAGCAGCTTGAAACCGGGACAGGGGGCTGTACGACAGCCCCAGCATTTT
size: NA; V: TRBV21-1; J: TRBJ1-5; D: NA; CDR3: CASGANQPQHF; DNA: TGTGCCAGTGGGGCAAATCAGCCCCAGCATTTT
size: NA; V: TRBV11-2; J: TRBJ1-1; D: NA; CDR3: CASSLRQVTEAFF; DNA: TGTGCCAGCAGCTTACGACAGGTGACTGAAGCTTTCTTT
size: NA; V: TRBV10-1; J: TRBJ2-1; D: NA; CDR3: CASSETPYNEQFF; DNA: TGCGCCAGCAGTGAAACACCTTACAATGAGCAGTTCTTC
size: NA; V: TRBV5-8; J: TRBJ1-1; D: NA; CDR3: CASSRGHLNTEAFF; DNA: TGTGCCAGCAGCCGAGGACACTTGAACACTGAAGCTTTCTTT
size: NA; V: TRBV6-2/TRBV6-3; J: TRBJ1-5; D: NA; CDR3: CASSLQGGQPQHF; DNA: TGTGCCAGCAGTCTACAGGGTGGTCAGCCCCAGCATTTT
size: NA; V: TRBV5-1; J: TRBJ2-5; D: NA; CDR3: CASSPLGIQETQYF; DNA: TGCGCCAGCAGCCCGTTGGGCATCCAAGAGACCCAGTACTTC
size: NA; V: TRBV4-3; J: TRBJ1-1; D: NA; CDR3: CASSPIPGSEAFF; DNA: TGCGCCAGCAGCCCAATTCCAGGGTCTGAAGCTTTCTTT
size: NA; V: TRBV10-3; J: TRBJ1-2; D: NA; CDR3: CAIGSSYGYTF; DNA: TGTGCCATAGGAAGTAGCTATGGCTACACCTTC
size: NA; V: TRBV5-4; J: TRBJ1-1; D: NA; CDR3: CASSSSTGNTEAFF; DNA: TGTGCCAGCAGCTCTAGTACAGGGAACACTGAAGCTTTCTTT
size: NA; V: TRBV5-1; J: TRBJ2-5; D: TRBD2; CDR3: CASSFRTSRRTQETQYF; DNA: TGCGCCAGCAGCTTCAGGACTAGCCGTCGGACTCAAGAGACCCAGTACTTC
size: NA; V: TRBV6-2/TRBV6-3; J: TRBJ2-5; D: TRBD1; CDR3: CASSYTLTGWEETQYF; DNA: TGTGCCAGCAGTTACACCCTGACAGGGTGGGAAGAGACCCAGTACTTC
size: NA; V: TRBV5-6; J: TRBJ2-1; D: TRBD1; CDR3: CASSSTGRGLRGEQFF; DNA: TGTGCCAGCAGCTCCACCGGCAGGGGGCTTCGGGGTGAGCAGTTCTTC
size: NA; V: TRBV19; J: TRBJ2-1; D: NA; CDR3: CASSIGGLSYNEQFF; DNA: TGTGCCAGTAGTATAGGCGGGCTCTCCTACAATGAGCAGTTCTTC
size: NA; V: TRBV30; J: TRBJ1-5; D: NA; CDR3: CAWSKGGGSNQPQHF; DNA: TGTGCCTGGAGTAAGGGGGGGGGTAGCAATCAGCCCCAGCATTTT
size: NA; V: TRBV7-2; J: TRBJ2-3; D: TRBD2; CDR3: CASRSQRGGVIDTQYF; DNA: TGTGCCAGCAGAAGCCAGCGGGGGGGCGTTATAGATACGCAGTATTTT
size: NA; V: TRBV6-5; J: TRBJ2-7; D: TRBD1; CDR3: CASSPAGQGGYEQYF; DNA: TGTGCCAGCAGCCCGGCCGGACAGGGTGGCTACGAGCAGTACTTC
size: NA; V: TRBV5-1; J: TRBJ2-3; D: NA; CDR3: CASSLSVGTDTQYF; DNA: TGCGCCAGCAGTCTTAGCGTAGGCACAGATACGCAGTATTTT
size: NA; V: TRBV18; J: TRBJ1-1; D: TRBD1; CDR3: CASSPYRGETEAFF; DNA: TGTGCCAGCTCACCATACAGGGGGGAGACTGAAGCTTTCTTT
size: NA; V: TRBV27; J: TRBJ1-2; D: NA; CDR3: CASSSSKNYGYTF; DNA: TGTGCCAGCAGTTCCTCGAAAAACTATGGCTACACCTTC
size: NA; V: TRBV2; J: TRBJ1-2; D: NA; CDR3: CASGRDGYGYTF; DNA: TGTGCCAGCGGCAGGGACGGCTATGGCTACACCTTC
size: once; V: TRBV11-2; J: TRBJ2-3; D: TRBD2; CDR3: CASSLTSGGADTQYF; DNA: TGTGCCAGCAGCTTAACTAGCGGGGGTGCAGATACGCAGTATTTT
size: NA; V: TRBV3-1/TRBV3-2; J: TRBJ1-5; D: TRBD1; CDR3: CASSYGTDNQPQHF; DNA: TGTGCCAGCAGCTATGGGACAGACAATCAGCCCCAGCATTTT
size: NA; V: TRBV7-2; J: TRBJ2-3; D: NA; CDR3: CASSLEGSSTDTQYF; DNA: TGTGCCAGCAGCTTAGAGGGCAGTAGCACAGATACGCAGTATTTT
size: NA; V: TRBV4-2; J: TRBJ1-2; D: NA; CDR3: CASSQDIRGYTF; DNA: TGTGCCAGCAGCCAGGATATCCGGGGCTACACCTTC
size: NA; V: TRBV3-1/TRBV3-2; J: TRBJ2-7; D: TRBD1; CDR3: CASSPGTDLEQYF; DNA: TGTGCCAGCAGCCCGGGGACAGACCTGGAGCAGTACTTC
size: NA; V: TRBV5-1; J: TRBJ2-7; D: NA; CDR3: CASSWERGSFNEQYF; DNA: TGCGCCAGCAGCTGGGAGAGGGGGTCCTTTAACGAGCAGTACTTC
size: once; V: TRBV19; J: TRBJ2-3; D: NA; CDR3: CASSIQHTQYF; DNA: TGTGCCAGTAGTATCCAGCATACGCAGTATTTT
size: NA; V: TRBV19; J: TRBJ1-5; D: NA; CDR3: CASNKQGPNQPQHF; DNA: TGTGCCAGTAACAAACAGGGACCGAATCAGCCCCAGCATTTT
size: NA; V: TRBV4-3; J: TRBJ2-6; D: NA; CDR3: CASSQEAPGGTGANVLTF; DNA: TGCGCCAGCAGCCAAGAGGCCCCCGGAGGCACTGGGGCCAACGTCCTGACTTTC
size: NA; V: TRBV28; J: TRBJ1-2; D: TRBD1; CDR3: CASSPPGAGGFYGYTF; DNA: TGTGCCAGCAGTCCCCCCGGGGCAGGGGGCTTCTATGGCTACACCTTC
size: few; V: TRBV2; J: TRBJ1-4; D: TRBD1; CDR3: CASLADRVGYEKLFF; DNA: TGTGCCAGCCTAGCCGACAGGGTTGGTTATGAAAAACTGTTTTTT